This TCR beta chain was sequenced in a study of blood T cell repertoires in COVID-19. V lost 4 bases and J lost 2, with 10 bases in between. The CDR3 sequence is 14 residues long. Germline V CDR1 and CDR2: MGHDK, SYGVNS. Original handling: Nucleated cell number was recorded as an estimate derived from reference gene primer amplification. Libraries were prepared by immunoSEQ multiplex PCR; TCRdb keeps only in-frame clonotypes and omits some of them. V and J calls and clone size come straight from that table; D and trimming were deduced from the DNA. This table holds around 260,000 clones, more than 80% found once.

The sample taken for sequencing was peripheral blood. The genes are TRBV25-1 and TRBJ2-3; tentative D call: TRBD1 (6 bases). The clonotype was recovered from a woman aged 25 to 39 with active or convalescent COVID-19. CDR3 protein: CASSGQAVTDTQYF. CDR3 nucleotides: TGTGCCAGCAGTGGACAGGCAGTCACAGATACGCAGTATTTT. Full variable domain (outside the CDR3, taken from reference TRBV25-1 and TRBJ2-3): EADIYQTPRYLVIGTGKKITLECSQTMGHDKMYWYQQDPGMELHLIHYSYGVNSTEKGDLSSESTVSRIRTEHFPLTLESARPSHTSQYLCASSGQAVTDTQYFGPGTRLTVL.